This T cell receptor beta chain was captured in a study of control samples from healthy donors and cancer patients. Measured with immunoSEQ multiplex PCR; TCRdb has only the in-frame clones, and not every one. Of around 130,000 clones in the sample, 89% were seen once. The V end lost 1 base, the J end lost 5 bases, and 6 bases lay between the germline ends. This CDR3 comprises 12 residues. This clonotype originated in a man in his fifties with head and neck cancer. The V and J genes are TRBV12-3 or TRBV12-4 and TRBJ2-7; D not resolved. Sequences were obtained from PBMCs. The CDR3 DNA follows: TGTGCCAGCAGTTTAGGCACGGACGAGCAGTACTTC. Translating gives CASSLGTDEQYF.